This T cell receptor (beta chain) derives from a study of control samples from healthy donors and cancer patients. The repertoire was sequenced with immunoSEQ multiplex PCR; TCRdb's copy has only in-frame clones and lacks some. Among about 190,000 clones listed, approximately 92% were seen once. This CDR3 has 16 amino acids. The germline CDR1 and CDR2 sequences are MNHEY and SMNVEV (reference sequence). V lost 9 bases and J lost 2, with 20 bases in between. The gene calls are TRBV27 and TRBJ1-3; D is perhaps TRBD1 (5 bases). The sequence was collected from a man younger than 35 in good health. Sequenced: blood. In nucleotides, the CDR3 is TGTGCCAGAGAAATTATCAGGGTAAGTACTGGAAACACCATATATTTT. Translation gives CAREIIRVSTGNTIYF.